This TCR beta chain was found in a study of T cell changes during pregnancy in multiple sclerosis. Deletions cut 0 bases from V and 4 bases from J, with 15 bases between. The CDR3 spans 16 residues. Germline V gene data show CDR1 as MNHNY and CDR2 as SVGAGI (reference sequence). Libraries were prepared by immunoSEQ multiplex PCR; TCRdb keeps only in-frame clonotypes and omits some of them. The table has around 59,000 clones, approximately 91% seen once. This clonotype was sampled from a female donor with multiple sclerosis, enrolled in a pregnancy study. The starting material was CD4+ T cells from peripheral blood mononuclear cells, obtained in the first trimester of pregnancy. The J gene is TRBJ1-1, the V gene TRBV6-6, with D unresolved. CDR3 bases: TGTGCCAGCAGTTACTCACTAGGGCAGGAGAGCACTGAAGCTTTCTTT. Its protein product is CASSYSLGQESTEAFF.